This TCR beta chain comes out of a study of cytomegalovirus exposure and HLA in healthy donors. Across the whole study: About 180 million T cells yielded more than 90 million unique TCR beta sequences, as an earlier analysis found.

The PCR ran on 60 Vbeta and 13 Jbeta primers. Measured with immunoSEQ multiplex PCR; TCRdb has only the in-frame clones, and not every one. The sample contains some 99,000 clones, around 70% of which appear only once. The sample holds a few counts of this clone. Germline V gene data show CDR1 as MNHEY and CDR2 as SVGAGI. The V gene lost 6 bases and the J gene lost 6 bases, with 11 bases spanning the gap. This CDR3 has 13 residues. This receptor was obtained from a woman between 65 and 79 years old in good health and CMV-seropositive. V usage is TRBV6-5 and J usage is TRBJ2-2; D unresolved. The specimen was PBMCs. CDR3 in amino acids: CASSRWLPGELFF. The CDR3, as DNA: TGTGCCAGCAGCCGCTGGCTCCCCGGGGAGCTGTTTTTT.